Detailed here is one T cell receptor (beta chain). The target antigen is unknown. A much larger clone lies one base from this, so it may be a read error. As to time point: persistent/refractory GD, antithyroid drugs over 5 years with positive TRAb. Making the TCR library involved RNA that had been extracted from PBMCs. This sample was taken from a study of regulatory T cells in long-lasting Graves disease. Study-wide findings and caveats: Among persistent patients, a larger number of public clonotypes were shared (about 3,000) than among newly diagnosed patients (approximately 970).

CDR3 regions were amplified by Arm-PCR using iRepertoire HTBI primers to build TCR beta libraries. TCRdb redid the calling of the multiplex PCR reads with MiXCR, one entry per CDR3 protein. The sample holds roughly 450,000 distinct CDR3 sequences; under 25% are singletons and the top ten take 7.8%. Trimming shortened V by 2 bases and J by 0 bases, and 11 bases separated the two germline ends. CDR3 length: 15 residues. Germline V gene data show CDR1 as MNHEY and CDR2 as SMNVEV (reference sequence). The J gene is TRBJ2-7, the V gene TRBV27; D possibly corresponds to TRBD2 (6 bases). The sequencing here drew on peripheral blood mononuclear cells (PBMCs), taken when the disease was refractory, from a patient treated with antithyroid drugs. This clonotype was sampled from a female donor with Graves disease. CDR3 sequence: CASSLPRLVSYEQYF. CDR3 in DNA: TGTGCCAGCAGTTTACCCAGACTAGTCTCCTACGAGCAGTACTTC.